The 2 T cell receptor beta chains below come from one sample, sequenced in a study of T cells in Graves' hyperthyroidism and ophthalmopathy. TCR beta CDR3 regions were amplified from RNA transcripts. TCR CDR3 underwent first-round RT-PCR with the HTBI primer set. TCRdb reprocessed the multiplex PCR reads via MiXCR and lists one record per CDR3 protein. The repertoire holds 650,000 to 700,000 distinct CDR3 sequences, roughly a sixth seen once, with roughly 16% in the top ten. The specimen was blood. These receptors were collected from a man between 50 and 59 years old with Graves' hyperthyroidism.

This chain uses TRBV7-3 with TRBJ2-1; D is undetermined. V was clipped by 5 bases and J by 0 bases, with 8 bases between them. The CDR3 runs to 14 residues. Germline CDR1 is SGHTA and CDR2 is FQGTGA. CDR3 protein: CASSQFSSYNEQFF. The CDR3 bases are TGTGCCAGCAGCCAATTCAGCTCCTACAATGAGCAGTTCTTC. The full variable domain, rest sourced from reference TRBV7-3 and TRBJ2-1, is GAGVSQTPSNKVTEKGKYVELRCDPISGHTALYWYRQSLGQGPEFLIYFQGTGAADDSGLPNDRFFAVRPEGSVSTLKIQRTERGDSAVYLCASSQFSSYNEQFFGPGTRLTVL.

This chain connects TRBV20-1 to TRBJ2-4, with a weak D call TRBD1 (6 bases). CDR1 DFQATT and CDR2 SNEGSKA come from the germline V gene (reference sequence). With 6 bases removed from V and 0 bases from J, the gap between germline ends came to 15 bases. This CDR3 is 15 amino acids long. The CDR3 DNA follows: TGCAGTGCGGACGGGACACCCCTAGCCAAAAACATTCAGTACTTC. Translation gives CSADGTPLAKNIQYF.